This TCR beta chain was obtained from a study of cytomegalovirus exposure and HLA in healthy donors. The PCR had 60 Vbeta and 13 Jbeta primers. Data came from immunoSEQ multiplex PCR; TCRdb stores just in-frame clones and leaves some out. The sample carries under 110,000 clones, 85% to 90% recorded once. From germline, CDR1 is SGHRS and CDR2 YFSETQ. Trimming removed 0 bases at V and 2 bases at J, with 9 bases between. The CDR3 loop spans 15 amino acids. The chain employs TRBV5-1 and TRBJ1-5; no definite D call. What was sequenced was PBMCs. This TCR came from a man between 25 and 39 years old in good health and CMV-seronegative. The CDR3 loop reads CASSLDPEGNQPQHF. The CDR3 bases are TGCGCCAGCAGCTTGGACCCGGAGGGCAATCAGCCCCAGCATTTT.